A selection of T cell receptor beta chains follows, all from one sample in a study of blood T cell repertoires in COVID-19. Sequenced by immunoSEQ multiplex PCR; TCRdb stores in-frame clones only, minus some. The table shows some 170,000 clones, with roughly 80% occurring only once. The sequenced sample was PBMCs or T cells enriched from blood (not recorded which). The receptors originated from a woman aged 45-60 years who had recovered from COVID-19. Both conserved end residues are part of each CDR3. The D gene is left open where the match is weak. The size entry is marked missing in some rows and otherwise reads once, few, many or a size class.

.,.,TRBV24-1,TRBJ2-3,CATSAGEGGTDTQYF,TGTGCCACCAGTGCTGGGGAGGGGGGCACAGATACGCAGTATTTT
.,.,TRBV29-1,TRBJ1-1,CSVAQVSNTEAFF,TGCAGCGTTGCACAGGTCTCGAACACTGAAGCTTTCTTT
TRBD1,.,TRBV7-9,TRBJ1-2,CASSLYRDRDQGYTF,TGTGCCAGCAGCTTATATCGGGACAGGGATCAAGGCTACACCTTC
.,few,TRBV7-6,TRBJ2-3,CASRLAGIDTQYF,TGTGCCAGCAGACTCGCAGGGATAGATACGCAGTATTTT
TRBD2,.,TRBV6-1,TRBJ2-5,CASSAREGLAGAETQYF,TGTGCCAGCAGTGCCCGGGAGGGGCTAGCGGGGGCGGAGACCCAGTACTTC
.,.,TRBV7-9,TRBJ2-3,CASSLGGGIGTDTQYF,TGTGCCAGCAGCTTAGGTGGGGGGATCGGCACAGATACGCAGTATTTT
.,.,TRBV21-1,TRBJ2-1,CASSNRLALNNEQFF,TGTGCCAGCAGCAATCGACTAGCTCTAAACAATGAGCAGTTCTTC
TRBD1,.,TRBV3-1/TRBV3-2,TRBJ1-1,CASSHLTRQGMNTEAFF,TGTGCCAGCAGCCACCTCACCCGACAGGGCATGAACACTGAAGCTTTCTTT
TRBD2,.,TRBV7-2,TRBJ2-1,CASSIGLGPYNEQFF,TGTGCCAGCTCCATAGGACTAGGGCCTTACAATGAGCAGTTCTTC
TRBD1,.,TRBV27,TRBJ1-2,CASRPTGSDYGYTF,TGTGCCAGCAGGCCGACAGGGAGCGATTATGGCTACACCTTC
TRBD2,.,TRBV11-3,TRBJ2-1,CASSSSAGERGYNEQFF,TGTGCCAGCAGCTCGTCGGCCGGCGAGCGGGGGTATAATGAGCAGTTCTTC
.,.,TRBV28,TRBJ1-2,CASSPDSTYGYTF,TGTGCCAGCAGTCCTGACAGTACCTATGGCTACACCTTC
TRBD1,.,TRBV2,TRBJ2-7,CASSSQGASYEQYF,TGTGCCAGCAGTTCACAGGGGGCGTCCTACGAGCAGTACTTC
TRBD1,once,TRBV7-9,TRBJ2-7,CASSLARGTVSYEQYF,TGTGCCAGCAGCTTAGCGAGGGGGACAGTCTCCTACGAGCAGTACTTC
TRBD2,.,TRBV27,TRBJ2-5,CASSVAGGFSETQYF,TGTGCCAGCAGTGTAGCGGGAGGCTTCTCCGAGACCCAGTACTTC
.,.,TRBV19,TRBJ2-1,CASSSLQGYGQFF,TGTGCCAGTAGCTCCTTACAGGGTTATGGGCAGTTCTTC
TRBD1,.,TRBV28,TRBJ1-2,CASQFSDRAKGYTF,TGTGCCAGCCAATTCTCGGACAGGGCGAAGGGCTACACCTTC
.,.,TRBV6-5,TRBJ1-6,CASTQGLRSPLHF,TGTGCCAGTACCCAGGGGCTACGATCACCCCTCCACTTT
.,once,TRBV12-3/TRBV12-4,TRBJ1-2,CASSLYQGSGYTF,TGTGCCAGCAGTCTATATCAGGGTTCTGGCTACACCTTC
TRBD2,few,TRBV4-2,TRBJ2-2,CASSHLQTSGNTGELFF,TGTGCCAGCAGCCACCTTCAGACTAGCGGAAACACCGGGGAGCTGTTTTTT
.,.,TRBV30,TRBJ2-5,CAWSVGTGLAGVLETQYF,TGTGCCTGGAGTGTCGGGACAGGGCTAGCGGGAGTTCTAGAGACCCAGTACTTC
TRBD2,.,TRBV7-2,TRBJ2-7,CASSLMGGEQYF,TGTGCCAGCAGCTTAATGGGGGGGGAGCAGTACTTC
TRBD1,.,TRBV5-1,TRBJ2-2,CASSPDRGLTINTGELFF,TGCGCCAGCAGCCCCGACAGGGGGTTGACGATTAACACCGGGGAGCTGTTTTTT
.,.,TRBV10-3,TRBJ1-4,CAISESIGVPLFF,TGTGCCATCAGTGAGTCGATCGGGGTCCCACTGTTTTTT
TRBD2,.,TRBV11-2,TRBJ2-3,CASSIRPPTSGRNTDTQYF,TGTGCCAGCAGCATAAGGCCTCCAACTAGCGGGAGGAACACAGATACGCAGTATTTT
.,.,TRBV27,TRBJ1-2,CASSLSAGARGYTF,TGTGCCAGCAGTTTATCCGCGGGGGCGAGGGGCTACACCTTC
.,.,TRBV5-6,TRBJ1-2,CASSLYGDGYTF,TGTGCCAGCAGCTTGTACGGGGATGGCTACACCTTC
.,.,TRBV19,TRBJ2-5,CASSIEGMRAQYF,TGTGCCAGTAGTATAGAGGGAATGAGGGCCCAGTACTTC
.,.,TRBV3-1/TRBV3-2,TRBJ2-5,CASSPQGGLATQYF,TGTGCCAGCAGCCCACAGGGCGGTCTTGCGACCCAGTACTTC
.,.,TRBV2,TRBJ1-2,CASSPGQDNYGYTF,TGTGCCAGCAGTCCGGGACAAGATAACTATGGCTACACCTTC
TRBD1,.,TRBV7-6,TRBJ1-4,CASSFGDRAGTNEKLFF,TGTGCCAGCAGCTTCGGGGACAGGGCCGGCACTAATGAAAAACTGTTTTTT
TRBD1,.,TRBV9,TRBJ1-2,CASSPEPTGGGYGYTF,TGTGCCAGCAGCCCAGAGCCGACAGGGGGAGGTTATGGCTACACCTTC